Shown below are 14 T cell receptor beta chains from a single sample sequenced in a study of T cells in Graves' hyperthyroidism and ophthalmopathy. RNA transcripts were the template for amplifying TCR beta CDR3 regions. Researchers ran a first-round RT-PCR on the TCR CDR3 using the HTBI primer set. Using its own MiXCR run on the multiplex PCR reads, TCRdb lists one record per CDR3 protein. The sample includes a few hundred thousand distinct CDR3 sequences, roughly 14% of them seen just once. What was sequenced was blood. These receptors originate from a woman between 25 and 40 years old with Graves' hyperthyroidism.

The table lists this clonotype with many counts. V gene TRBV24-1 combines with J gene TRBJ2-1, with D tentatively TRBD1 (5 bases). CDR1 is KGHDR and CDR2 is SFDVKD in the germline V gene. The V end was cut by 3 bases, the J end by 6 bases, with 8 bases between. There are 13 residues in the CDR3. The CDR3 nucleotides read TGTGCCACCAGTGATAAGCAGGGCAATGAGCAGTTCTTC. Translated, it gives CATSDKQGNEQFF.

The V call is TRBV3-1, the J call TRBJ1-2; D is unresolved. Trimming shortened V by 1 base and J by 4 bases, and 13 bases separated the two germline ends. The CDR3 length is 15 residues. Germline CDR1 and CDR2: LGHDT and YNNKEL (reference sequence). CDR3 residues: CASSQGRDIGYGYTF. The CDR3 DNA follows: TGTGCCAGCAGCCAAGGGAGGGATATTGGCTATGGCTACACCTTC.

There are a few counts of this clonotype. V gene TRBV5-6 combines with J gene TRBJ1-5; 9 nucleotides align to TRBD1. Trimming cost V 0 bases and J 3 bases; bases outside gene matches: 7. CDR3 size: 17 residues. Germline assignment: CDR1 SGHDT and CDR2 YYEEEE. The CDR3 region has the DNA TGTGCCAGCAGCTTGGGACGGACAGGGGCGTTCAATCAGCCCCAGCATTTT. Translation: CASSLGRTGAFNQPQHF.

The chain has TRBV10-1 and TRBJ2-1; unclear D gene. The ends were cut back, 0 bases at V and 5 bases at J, with 5 bases in the middle. The CDR3 consists of 13 residues. Germline CDR1 reads WNHNN; CDR2 reads SYGVQD (reference sequence). CDR3 loop: CASSESRHNEQFF. The CDR3 DNA reads as TGCGCCAGCAGTGAGTCGCGACACAATGAGCAGTTCTTC.

Ten or more counts support this clonotype. The gene calls are TRBV20-1 and TRBJ2-7, with 9 bases identical to TRBD1. From germline, CDR1 is DFQATT and CDR2 SNEGSKA (reference sequence). V lost 1 base and J lost 2; bases outside the gene matches: 3. CDR3 length: 14 amino acids. CDR3 in DNA: TGCAGTGCTAGAGCCGGGACAGGGCCCTACGAGCAGTACTTC. Residues: CSARAGTGPYEQYF.

This clonotype was observed many times. The rearrangement joins TRBV20-1 to TRBJ2-2; TRBD2 aligns across 7 bases. Germline assignment: CDR1 DFQATT and CDR2 SNEGSKA (reference sequence). The CDR3 extends over 14 amino acids. The V gene end was trimmed by 2 bases and the J gene end by 4 bases; junction bases not matched to a gene: 4. The CDR3 sequence is CSARSGTATGELFF. The CDR3 nucleotides read TGCAGTGCTAGAAGCGGGACCGCCACCGGGGAGCTGTTTTTT.

The sample holds a few counts of this clonotype. The CDR3 bases are TGTGCCAGCGGGATAACCGGGACAGGGCGAACTGAAGCTTTCTTT. Translation: CASGITGTGRTEAFF. The V call is TRBV6-1, the J call TRBJ1-1; 9 nucleotides match TRBD1. Germline values: CDR1 MNHNS, CDR2 SASEGT. The CDR3 covers 15 residues. V was pared by 8 bases and J by 5 bases, with 12 bases of the junction left unmatched.

As regards this clonotype: A read error may account for a junction end that differs from germline. The CDR3 region has the DNA TGTGCTAGTGGGGGGGGAAGGGTCTCGGGGCCAGCAGACAATGAGCAGCTCTTC. It specifies CASGGGRVSGPADNEQLF. V gene TRBV12-5 combines with J gene TRBJ2-1, with a possible D match to TRBD2 (6 bases). CDR3 length: 18 residues. Per the germline V gene, CDR1 is LGHNT and CDR2 is FRNRAP.

This clonotype was observed a few times. V gene TRBV7-9 combines with J gene TRBJ1-1; D gene ambiguous. Deletions cut 4 bases from V and 1 base from J, with 7 bases between. The CDR3 runs 13 residues. Per the germline V gene, CDR1 is SEHNR and CDR2 is FQNEAQ (reference sequence). In nucleotides, the CDR3 is TGTGCCAGCAGCTATTGGCGGAACACTGAAGCTTTCTTT. As protein: CASSYWRNTEAFF.

Remarks on this clonotype: A much more abundant neighbour one base away suggests this may be a read error. This chain connects TRBV2 to TRBJ2-7, with 10 bases that match TRBD2. This CDR3 spans 14 amino acids. Losses at the gene ends were 3 bases for V and 2 bases for J; bases not matched to a gene: 1. CDR1 and CDR2 from the germline V gene are SNHLY and FYNNEI. The CDR3 reads CASSESGRAYEQYF. CDR3 DNA sequence: TGTGCCAGCAGTGAGAGCGGGAGGGCCTACGAGCAGTACTTC.

The sample holds many counts of this clonotype. This chain links TRBV18 with TRBJ1-2, with TRBD1 as a possible D gene (6 bases). Germline lookup yields CDR1 KGHSH and CDR2 LQKENI. This CDR3 has 14 residues. The V and J ends lost 3 bases and 1 base respectively, with 9 bases between them. CDR3 nucleotide sequence: TGTGCCAGCTCACCCCCAGGGGTTAACTATGGCTACACCTTC. As protein: CASSPPGVNYGYTF.

This clonotype has more than one count but fewer than ten. This rearrangement joins TRBV20-1 to TRBJ2-6; D is perhaps TRBD2 (6 bases). The V end was cut by 5 bases, the J end by 1 base, with 12 bases between. Germline V lookup: CDR1 DFQATT, CDR2 SNEGSKA (reference sequence). The CDR3 is 15 amino acids. The CDR3 loop reads CSAGQGLSGANVLTF. CDR3 nucleotides: TGCAGTGCTGGTCAGGGACTTTCTGGGGCCAACGTCCTGACTTTC.

The sample holds many counts of this clonotype. V is TRBV20-1 and J is TRBJ2-2; 11 nucleotides agree with TRBD2. V lost 1 base to trimming and J lost 7 bases; unmatched junction nucleotides: 5. The CDR3 extends over 15 amino acids. Germline lookup yields CDR1 DFQATT and CDR2 SNEGSKA (reference sequence). CDR3 in DNA: TGCAGTGCTAGAGGGCTAGCGGGAGGTATCGGGGAGCTGTTTTTT. This encodes CSARGLAGGIGELFF.

This clonotype was counted between two and nine times. The gene calls are TRBV2 and TRBJ2-7; 7 bases line up with TRBD2. V was clipped by 10 bases and J by 3 bases; unmatched bases: 12. Germline values: CDR1 SNHLY, CDR2 FYNNEI. The CDR3 covers 14 residues. The CDR3 spells CAITPREAIYEQYF. In nucleotides, the CDR3 is TGTGCCATCACTCCCCGGGAGGCTATCTACGAGCAGTACTTC.